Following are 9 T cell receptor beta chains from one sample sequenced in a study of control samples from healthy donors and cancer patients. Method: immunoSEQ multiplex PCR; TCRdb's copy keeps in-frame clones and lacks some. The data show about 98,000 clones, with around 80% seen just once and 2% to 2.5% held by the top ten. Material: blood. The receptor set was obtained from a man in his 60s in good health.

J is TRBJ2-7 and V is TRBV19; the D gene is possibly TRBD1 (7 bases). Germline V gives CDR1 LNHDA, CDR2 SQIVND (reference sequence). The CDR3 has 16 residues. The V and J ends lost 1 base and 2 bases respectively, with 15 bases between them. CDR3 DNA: TGTGCCAGTAGTATAGGGTGGCGGGACAGTACCTACGAGCAGTACTTC. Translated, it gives CASSIGWRDSTYEQYF. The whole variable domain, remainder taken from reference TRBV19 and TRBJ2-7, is DGGITQSPKYLFRKEGQNVTLSCEQNLNHDAMYWYRQDPGQGLRLIYYSQIVNDFQKGDIAEGYSVSREKKESFPLTVTSAQKNPTAFYLCASSIGWRDSTYEQYFGPGTRLTVT.

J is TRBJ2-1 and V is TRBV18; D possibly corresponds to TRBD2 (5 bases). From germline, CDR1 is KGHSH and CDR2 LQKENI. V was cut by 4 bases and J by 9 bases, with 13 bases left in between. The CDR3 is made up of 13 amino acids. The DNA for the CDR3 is TGTGCCAGCTCACTCGGACTTTTAGGTGAGCAGTTCTTC. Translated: CASSLGLLGEQFF.

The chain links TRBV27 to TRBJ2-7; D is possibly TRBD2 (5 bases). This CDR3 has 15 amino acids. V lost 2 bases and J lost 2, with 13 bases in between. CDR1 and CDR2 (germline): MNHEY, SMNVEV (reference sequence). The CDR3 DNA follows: TGTGCCAGCAGTTTACCGGGAACTTTTACCTACGAGCAGTACTTC. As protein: CASSLPGTFTYEQYF.

The CDR3 coding sequence is TGTGCCAGCAGCACCCCCAGGGTTAACACCGGGGAGCTGTTTTTT. This translates into CASSTPRVNTGELFF. The genes are TRBV5-5 and TRBJ2-2, with D possibly being TRBD1 (5 bases). This CDR3 comprises 15 residues. The germline gives CDR1 SGHKS, CDR2 YYEKEE (reference sequence). Trimming removed 4 bases at V and 2 bases at J, with 12 bases between.

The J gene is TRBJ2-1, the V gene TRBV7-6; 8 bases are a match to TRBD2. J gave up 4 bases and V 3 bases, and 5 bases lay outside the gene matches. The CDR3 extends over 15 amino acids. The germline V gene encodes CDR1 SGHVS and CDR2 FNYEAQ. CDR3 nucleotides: TGTGCCAGCAGCTTTTCGGGGGGGCGATACAATGAGCAGTTCTTC. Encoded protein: CASSFSGGRYNEQFF.

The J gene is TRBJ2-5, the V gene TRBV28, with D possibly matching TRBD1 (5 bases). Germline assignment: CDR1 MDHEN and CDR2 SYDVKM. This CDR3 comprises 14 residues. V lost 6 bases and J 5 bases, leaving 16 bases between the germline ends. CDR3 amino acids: CASSRIQGGETQYF. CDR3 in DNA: TGTGCCAGCAGCCGAATCCAGGGTGGGGAGACCCAGTACTTC.

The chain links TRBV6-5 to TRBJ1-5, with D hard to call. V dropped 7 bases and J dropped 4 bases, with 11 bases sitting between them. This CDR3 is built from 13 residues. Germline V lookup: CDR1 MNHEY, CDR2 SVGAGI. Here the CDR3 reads CASNNWENQPQHF. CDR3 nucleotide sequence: TGTGCCAGCAATAATTGGGAGAATCAGCCCCAGCATTTT.

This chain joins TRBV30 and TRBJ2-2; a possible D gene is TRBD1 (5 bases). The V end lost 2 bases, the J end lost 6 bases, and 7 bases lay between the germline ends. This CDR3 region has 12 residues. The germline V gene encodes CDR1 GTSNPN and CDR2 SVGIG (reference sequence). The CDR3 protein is CAWSWGPGELFF. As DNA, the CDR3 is TGTGCCTGGAGTTGGGGCCCCGGGGAGCTGTTTTTT.

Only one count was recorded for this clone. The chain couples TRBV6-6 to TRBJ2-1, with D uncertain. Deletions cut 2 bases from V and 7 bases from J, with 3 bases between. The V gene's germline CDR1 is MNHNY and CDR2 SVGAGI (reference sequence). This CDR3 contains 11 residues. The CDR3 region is CASSYSNEQFF. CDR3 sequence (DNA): TGTGCCAGCAGTTACAGTAATGAGCAGTTCTTC.